This T cell receptor (beta chain) appears in the sequencing data of a study of blood T cell repertoires in COVID-19. The wider study: Material from acute and convalescent COVID-19 was sourced from the United States, Italy and Spain. PBMCs, B-cell-depleted T cells, or T cells provided the cDNA or gDNA that made up the material.

Under the authors' procedure: Quantification of nucleated cells was approximated via reference gene primer amplification. Libraries were prepared by immunoSEQ multiplex PCR; TCRdb keeps only in-frame clonotypes and omits some of them. D and trimming were read from the DNA, whereas the V and J calls and clone size are those reported in that table. The sample contains 250,000 or so clones, around nine tenths of which appear only once. Trimming took 0 bases from V and 5 from J, leaving 13 bases between them. This CDR3 is 15 amino acids long. Germline V lookup: CDR1 SEHNR, CDR2 FQNEAQ (reference sequence).

The gene calls are TRBV7-9 and TRBJ2-5, with a possible D match to TRBD2 (6 bases). This TCR came from a man aged 25-45 years with COVID-19, enrolled during active disease. The sequencing sample was made of peripheral blood. The CDR3: CASSLAPLAMETQYF. CDR3 bases: TGTGCCAGCAGCTTAGCCCCACTAGCCATGGAGACCCAGTACTTC.